This T cell receptor beta chain stems from a study of T cell changes during pregnancy in multiple sclerosis. The CDR3 extends over 15 amino acids. Looked up from germline, CDR1 is KGHSH and CDR2 is LQKENI. The V and J ends lost 3 bases and 5 bases, in that order; junction bases with no gene match: 4. Profiling relied on immunoSEQ multiplex PCR, and the TCRdb table lists in-frame clones only, not all of them. The top ten clones hold around 0.16% of a sample with tens of thousands of clones, 92% of them seen once. The starting material was CD4+ T cells from peripheral blood mononuclear cells, obtained after pregnancy. The V and J genes are TRBV18 and TRBJ1-6, with TRBD1 matching 7 bases. The origin of this receptor is a female donor in good health, enrolled as a control in a pregnancy study. CDR3 sequence (DNA): TGTGCCAGCTCACCTACCGGGACAGATAATTCACCCCTCCACTTT. Translating it yields CASSPTGTDNSPLHF.